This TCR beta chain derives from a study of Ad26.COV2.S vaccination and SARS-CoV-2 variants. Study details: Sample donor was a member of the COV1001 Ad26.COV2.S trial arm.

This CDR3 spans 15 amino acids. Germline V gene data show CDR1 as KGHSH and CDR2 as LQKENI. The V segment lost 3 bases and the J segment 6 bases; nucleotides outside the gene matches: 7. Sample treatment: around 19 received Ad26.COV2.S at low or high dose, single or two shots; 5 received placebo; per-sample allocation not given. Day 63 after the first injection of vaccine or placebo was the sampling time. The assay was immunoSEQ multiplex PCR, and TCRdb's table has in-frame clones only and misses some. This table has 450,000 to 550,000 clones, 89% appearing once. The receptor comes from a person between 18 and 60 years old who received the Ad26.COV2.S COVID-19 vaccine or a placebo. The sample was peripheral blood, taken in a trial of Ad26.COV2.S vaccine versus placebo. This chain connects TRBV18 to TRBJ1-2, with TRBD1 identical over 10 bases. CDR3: CASSPTTGGWDGYTF. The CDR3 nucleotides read TGTGCCAGCTCACCCACGACAGGGGGCTGGGATGGCTACACCTTC.